This T cell receptor (beta chain) comes out of a study of T cells in Graves' hyperthyroidism and ophthalmopathy. The germline CDR1 and CDR2 sequences are MNHEY and SVGAGI. V lost 6 bases to trimming and J lost 5 bases, with 10 bases between them. CDR3 size: 12 residues. The investigators amplified TCR beta CDR3 regions from RNA transcripts. The TCR CDR3 first-round RT-PCR relied on the HTBI primer set. TCRdb itself ran the multiplex PCR reads through MiXCR, one entry per CDR3 protein. The data contain 400,000 to 600,000 distinct CDR3 sequences, around 21% of them singletons. Study results and limitations: Ophthalmopathy onset followed model prediction by a median approximately 6.2 months. In blood, most of the thyroid clonotypes expanded above 0.001 were also present.

This clonotype was counted ten times or more. Its target is unknown. Sequencing was done on a sample of blood. The chain has TRBV6-5 and TRBJ1-1, with a weak D call TRBD1 (6 bases). The clonotype originates from a man between 18 and 29 years old with Graves' hyperthyroidism. In DNA, the CDR3 is TGTGCCAGCAGCCCTACAGGGACTGAAGCTTTCTTT. Protein: CASSPTGTEAFF.